One sample yielded the 10 T cell receptor beta chains listed below, sequenced in a study of Graves' ophthalmopathy and Graves' hyperthyroidism (dated by TCRdb to the late 2010s). Sequencer: Illumina HiSeq 2000. For repertoire sequencing, TCR beta CDR3 regions were amplified from RNA transcripts. The first round was an RT-PCR using HTBI primers with the Qiagen OneStep RT-PCR kit, and this first round was followed by a second-round multiplex PCR, then size selection and purification. The public reads were reanalyzed by TCRdb: fastp trimming at Q25, MiXCR alignment, in-frame beta chains only. CDR3 protein sequences are deduplicated, and each keeps its most common genes and DNA. The sample table lists roughly 700,000 distinct CDR3 sequences, about 44% of them with a count of one. The top ten constitute approximately 43% of the sample. Input material: peripheral blood. The source is an adult man with Graves' ophthalmopathy.

This clonotype appeared a few times. At one of its ends the junction is not consistent with the germline gene, which may arise from a read error. The chain couples TRBV10-3 to TRBJ2-7, with 8 bases fitting TRBD2. The CDR3 contains 16 residues. Germline CDR1 and CDR2: ENHRY and SYGVKD. DNA for the CDR3: TGTGCCAGCAGTACCCGAACTAGCGGATACTCCTACGAGCAGTACTTC. Translation: CASSTRTSGYSYEQYF.

This chain connects TRBV9 to TRBJ1-4; D is unclear. Trimming shortened V by 4 bases and J by 8 bases, and 18 bases separated the two germline ends. The germline gives CDR1 SGDLS, CDR2 YYNGEE. The CDR3 covers 15 residues. DNA of the CDR3: TGTGCCAGCAGCCAAGATAATAGGGTTGGAGAAAAACTGTTTTTT. This gives the protein CASSQDNRVGEKLFF.

This clonotype was detected ten times or more. CDR3: CASSPRGRRVGEPQHF. The DNA for the CDR3 is TGTGCCAGCAGCCCGAGGGGACGGAGGGTCGGAGAGCCCCAGCATTTT. The chain carries TRBV7-2 and TRBJ1-5; tentative D call: TRBD1 (5 bases). CDR3 length equals 16 residues. The V end lost 5 bases, the J end lost 8 bases, and 22 bases lay between the germline ends. The germline V gene has CDR1 SGHTA and CDR2 FQGNSA.

Concerning this clonotype itself: An end of the junction differs from the germline gene, which may be a read error. The chain uses TRBV7-9 and TRBJ2-2; D gene unclear. CDR1 and CDR2 from the germline V gene are SEHNR and FQNEAQ (reference sequence). CDR3 length equals 14 residues. The DNA for the CDR3 is TGTTCCAGCAGCTTACTTGCAGACACCGGGGAGCTGTTTTTT. Amino acid sequence: CSSSLLADTGELFF.

The DNA for the CDR3 is TGTGCCAGCAGAAGGACGGAAAAAGAGACCCAGTACTTC. This encodes CASRRTEKETQYF. The rearrangement joins TRBV24-1 to TRBJ2-5; D is undetermined. This CDR3 has 13 amino acids. The V gene's germline CDR1 is KGHDR and CDR2 SFDVKD. V lost 11 bases to trimming and J lost 3 bases, with 15 bases between them.

This clonotype has only a few counts. CDR3 bases: TGTGCCACCAGTGATCCGGACGGAAACCAAGAGACCCAGTACTTC. Translated, it gives CATSDPDGNQETQYF. The chain links TRBV24-1 to TRBJ2-5; D is unresolved. V was shortened by 3 bases and J by 0 bases, with 10 bases between the two germline ends. This CDR3 is built from 15 residues. CDR1 KGHDR and CDR2 SFDVKD come from the germline V gene.

This clonotype was seen a few times. The gene calls are TRBV7-3 and TRBJ2-3; D call uncertain. Germline assignment: CDR1 SGHTA and CDR2 FQGTGA. There are 14 residues in the CDR3. Trimming pared 2 bases from V and 1 base from J, leaving 7 bases between. DNA for the CDR3: TGTGCCAGCAGCTTAGGGCGTGGCACAGATACGCAGTATTTT. Translation gives CASSLGRGTDTQYF.

The chain uses TRBV6-1 and TRBJ2-2; TRBD1 matches 9 bases. The CDR3 is 15 amino acids. V trimming: 7 bases; J trimming: 7 bases; junction bases outside the gene matches: 10. The germline V gene encodes CDR1 MNHNS and CDR2 SASEGT. CDR3 region: CASNRQQGADGELFF. CDR3 DNA sequence: TGTGCCAGCAATCGGCAACAGGGGGCAGACGGGGAGCTGTTTTTT.

J is TRBJ2-5 and V is TRBV4-1, with 8 bases matching TRBD2. CDR1 is MGHRA and CDR2 is YSYEKL in the germline V gene. V shed 4 bases, J shed 4 bases, and the junction held 5 bases outside the gene matches. The CDR3 loop spans 14 amino acids. The CDR3 DNA reads as TGCGCCAGCAGCCCTCCAGCGGGAGTAGAGACCCAGTACTTC. This encodes CASSPPAGVETQYF.

This clonotype was seen only a few times. The chain links TRBV4-3 to TRBJ1-2; no clear D gene. Germline CDR1 and CDR2: LGHNA and YSLEER. The CDR3 runs to 14 residues. The V gene lost 0 bases and the J gene lost 1 base, with 6 bases spanning the gap. The CDR3 DNA sequence: TGCGCCAGCAGCCAAGATATGGTTAACTATGGCTACACCTTC. It specifies CASSQDMVNYGYTF.